This T cell receptor (beta chain) originates from a study of cytomegalovirus exposure and HLA in healthy donors. Study at large: Early release data held some 79 million unique TCRs from HLA-typed donors. Study results and limitations: Later work associated 16,951 TCR beta sequences with HLA alleles at 0.05 false discovery rate.

The CDR3 is made up of 13 amino acids. Per germline, CDR1 SQVTM and CDR2 ANQGSEA. V shed 6 bases and J 7 bases; nucleotides not matched to a gene: 7. Healthy individuals who donated bone marrow served as the donors. Donors had nominal health at sampling but likely had unrecorded immune exposures. This PCR relied on a set of 60 Vbeta primers and 13 Jbeta primers. Method: immunoSEQ multiplex PCR; TCRdb's copy keeps in-frame clones and lacks some. Among some 140,000 clones listed, 77% were seen once. For this clone: Its antigen is not known.

Input material: PBMCs. The source of this sequence is a man aged 25-40 years in good health and CMV-seronegative. The rearrangement joins TRBV29-1 to TRBJ1-1, with TRBD1 matching 11 bases. CDR3 amino acids: CSVTRTGGLEAFF. In nucleotides, the CDR3 is TGCAGCGTGACTAGGACAGGGGGCCTTGAAGCTTTCTTT.